This T cell receptor (beta chain) is from a study of naive and memory T cell subsets. The beta constant-region primer was an equimolar mix of two oligonucleotides covering TRBC1 and TRBC2. TCRdb re-analysed the UMI-ligation and nested PCR reads in MiXCR, keeping a single row per CDR3 protein. The sample carries approximately 85,000 distinct CDR3 sequences, 6% to 7.5% recorded once. A few counts support this clonotype. The CDR3 runs to 16 residues. Trimming took 5 bases from V and 2 from J, leaving 16 bases between them. Germline V gene lookup returns CDR1 SGHNT and CDR2 YENEEA. This receptor was taken from a human donor in good health. This chain links TRBV11-3 with TRBJ2-1; no reliable D call. The sequenced material came from central memory CD4+ T cells from blood. The CDR3 nucleotides are TGTGCCAGCAGCGCCGACCCCCCGGGTCCCTACAATGAGCAGTTCTTC. It encodes CASSADPPGPYNEQFF.